This passage covers 12 T cell receptor beta chains from one sample sequenced in a study of T-cell memory formation after mild COVID-19. TCRdb independently ran MiXCR on the 5' RACE reads; one entry per CDR3 protein. Here the sample spans roughly 480,000 distinct CDR3 sequences, more than 20% being singletons. Sample: PBMCs or a T cell subset sorted from them (not recorded which). These receptors were obtained from an adult woman who had mild COVID-19 (a few samples of this study predate the infection). Cell type and time point are not known.

The rearrangement links TRBV7-3 to TRBJ2-3; 8 positions agree with TRBD2. The ends lost 0 bases at V and 4 bases at J; junction bases unmatched: 9. The CDR3 spans 17 residues. Germline loops: CDR1 SGHTA, CDR2 FQGTGA. CDR3 protein: CASSLTTSAGGPDTQYF. CDR3 bases: TGTGCCAGCAGCTTAACGACTAGTGCGGGGGGACCAGATACGCAGTATTTT.

The J gene is TRBJ1-2, the V gene TRBV7-2, with D unresolved. The V gene's germline CDR1 is SGHTA and CDR2 FQGNSA. The CDR3 length is 14 residues. V was shortened by 1 base and J by 4 bases, with 10 bases between the two germline ends. CDR3 nucleotides: TGTGCCAGCAGCTTAGACGCAGGCCCCTATGGCTACACCTTC. Residues: CASSLDAGPYGYTF.

This clonotype was counted many times. The gene calls are TRBV12-3 or TRBV12-4 and TRBJ2-7, with 7 bases identical to TRBD2. CDR3 length: 13 residues. Losses at the gene ends were 6 bases for V and 3 bases for J; bases not matched to a gene: 5. The CDR3 here is CASSPGGFYEQYF. The CDR3 region has the DNA TGTGCCAGCAGCCCCGGGGGGTTCTACGAGCAGTACTTC.

This clonotype was counted between two and nine times. The CDR3 sequence is CAIKNEGSYNEQFF. The CDR3 bases are TGTGCCATCAAGAATGAGGGTAGCTACAATGAGCAGTTCTTC. The chain combines TRBV10-3 with TRBJ2-1; a possible D gene is TRBD2 (5 bases). There are 14 residues in the CDR3. V was shortened by 7 bases and J by 3 bases, with 13 bases between the two germline ends. The V gene's germline CDR1 is ENHRY and CDR2 SYGVKD.

The chain uses TRBV10-3 and TRBJ1-1; D gene uncertain. CDR3 length equals 12 residues. Germline CDR1 ENHRY, CDR2 SYGVKD. Trimming removed 0 bases from V and 6 bases from J, with 5 bases in between. CDR3 nucleotides: TGTGCCATCAGTGAGTCGAGGGCTGAAGCTTTCTTT. It specifies CAISESRAEAFF.

V usage is TRBV9 and J usage is TRBJ2-2, with TRBD1 matching over 8 bases. CDR1 is SGDLS, CDR2 YYNGEE, per germline. The ends lost 4 bases at V and 0 bases at J; junction bases unmatched: 8. The CDR3 sequence is 17 residues long. The CDR3 region has the DNA TGTGCCAGCAGCAACAGGGGGACAACCTCGAACACCGGGGAGCTGTTTTTT. Its translation: CASSNRGTTSNTGELFF.

This chain connects TRBV5-6 to TRBJ1-3, with D unresolved. CDR1 SGHDT and CDR2 YYEEEE come from the germline V gene. This CDR3 is 13 amino acids long. Trimming pared 6 bases from V and 2 bases from J, leaving 9 bases between. The CDR3 sequence: CASTRRTGNTIYF. Written as DNA, the CDR3 is TGTGCCAGCACCAGACGTACTGGAAACACCATATATTTT. Full variable domain (missing parts from reference TRBV5-6 and TRBJ1-3): DAGVTQSPTHLIKTRGQQVTLRCSPKSGHDTVSWYQQALGQGPQFIFQYYEEEERQRGNFPDRFSGHQFPNYSSELNVNALLLGDSALYLCASTRRTGNTIYFGEGSWLTVV.

This clonotype appeared a few times. This chain links TRBV19 with TRBJ2-3; TRBD2 might be the D (6 bases). This CDR3 comprises 15 residues. Trimming stripped 3 bases from V and 2 bases from J, with 12 bases between. The germline V gene has CDR1 LNHDA and CDR2 SQIVND (reference sequence). The CDR3 protein is CASSIVAANTDTQYF. The CDR3 DNA is TGTGCCAGTAGTATCGTAGCGGCAAACACAGATACGCAGTATTTT.

The chain links TRBV7-3 to TRBJ2-3; possibly TRBD2 for D (6 bases). Deletions cut 2 bases from V and 1 base from J, with 16 bases between. The CDR3 runs to 17 residues. CDR1 is SGHTA and CDR2 is FQGTGA in the germline V gene. CDR3 in DNA: TGTGCCAGCAGCTTAGGGAAGGCGGGGTCTGGCACAGATACGCAGTATTTT. Protein sequence: CASSLGKAGSGTDTQYF.

The V and J genes are TRBV24-1 and TRBJ1-2; tentatively, D is TRBD1 (5 bases). Between the trimmed V and J ends, which lost 4 bases and 4 bases, there was a span of 12 bases. The V gene's germline CDR1 is KGHDR and CDR2 SFDVKD. The CDR3 extends over 14 amino acids. For the CDR3, the DNA is TGTGCCACCAGTGACAGGGAGGTCCCCTATGGCTACACCTTC. This encodes CATSDREVPYGYTF.

The chain joins TRBV4-1 to TRBJ2-3, with TRBD2 matching over 10 bases. V shed 0 bases, J shed 8 bases, and the junction held 11 bases outside the gene matches. This CDR3 region has 17 residues. In germline, CDR1 is MGHRA, CDR2 YSYEKL. CDR3 residues: CASSQDREAGGRATQYF. The CDR3 nucleotides are TGCGCCAGCAGCCAAGATCGAGAAGCGGGGGGGCGGGCTACGCAGTATTTT.

This clonotype was counted once. The rearrangement joins TRBV6-1 to TRBJ2-7, with D unresolved. CDR3 length equals 13 residues. CDR1 MNHNS and CDR2 SASEGT come from the germline V gene. V was shortened by 2 bases and J by 0 bases, with 5 bases between the two germline ends. CDR3 sequence: CASSEQRSYEQYF. The CDR3, as DNA: TGTGCCAGCAGTGAACAGCGCTCCTACGAGCAGTACTTC.